This T cell receptor beta chain was captured by sequencing in a study of T-cell reconstitution after alpha-beta-depleted transplantation in children. General study points: Reportedly, only several hundred clones from non-depleted graft cells drove alpha-beta T-cell counts at about two months. Recipient T cells and thymic progenitors that survived were the source of the high TCRbeta diversity seen at day 60 in some patients.

Preparation of the TCRbeta library involved a method that used unique molecular identifiers. TCRdb itself ran the PCR reads through MiXCR, one entry per CDR3 protein. The table lists around 50,000 distinct CDR3 sequences, around 53% of them singletons. Trimming took 5 bases from V and 2 from J, leaving 9 bases between them. Germline assignment: CDR1 SGHAT and CDR2 FQNNGV. CDR3 size: 13 residues. As regards this clonotype: Its target is not known.

The chain is built from TRBV11-2 and TRBJ2-5; weak D call: TRBD1 (5 bases). Sample: peripheral blood, taken before TCRalphabeta/CD19-depleted stem cell transplant. The source is a boy in the first two years of life with SCID, due to receive a stem cell transplant. For the CDR3, the DNA is TGTGCCAGCAGCCCCCAGGGACAAGAGACCCAGTACTTC. Residues: CASSPQGQETQYF.